The entry that follows covers one TCR beta chain sequence. The target of this receptor is not known. Nothing much larger sits one base from this clone, and base qualities are not available. Regulatory T cells were purified from blood as CD4+CD25-high CD127-low cells before genomic DNA extraction. Seven to nine healthy control donors served as the comparison group for repertoire analyses. The library relied on the immunoSEQ multiplex PCR assay. Rearranged TCR beta chain products were amplified from genomic DNA of sorted T-cell subsets and sequenced. As for the original processing: Shannon entropy and Simpson indices were used to quantify the repertoire diversity of productive TCR beta rearrangements. Clonal expansion was assessed using the summed frequency of the 100 most abundant productive TCR beta clonotypes among total reads. The TRB repertoires were scored with a self-reactivity index that is based on amino acid usage at CDR3beta positions 6 and 7. Two-way ANOVA was applied to the repertoire analyses, whereas Student t or Mann-Whitney tests were applied to the flow cytometric analyses. This is the immuneACCESS table as TCRdb keeps it, with only in-frame sequences that have V and J called. A part of the clones is gone; compared with another copy, unresolved V genes explain less than half, and the rest is unexplained. That table supplies the V and J calls and clone size; D and trimming were determined from the DNA. A total of 9,400 or so clones appear in this sample, around 92% of them only once. Of the sample, 1% to 1.5% falls within the top ten clones.

The sample comes from a study of regulatory and conventional T cells in RAG deficiency (dated by TCRdb to the late 2010s). Regarding the complete study: High-throughput TCR beta sequencing was used to compare the repertoire diversity and composition of Treg, conventional CD4+ and CD8+ T cells between RAG-deficient patients and healthy controls. Summary of the overall study and its limitations: Some T-cell subset analyses were not performed for some subjects. In Omenn syndrome patients, sorted CD25-high CD127-low cells may represent peripherally activated cells rather than bona fide Treg cells. Unique TCR beta sequences from Treg cells were about 100-fold fewer in Omenn syndrome and CID/AS patients than controls, versus approximately 10-fold for other subsets. Compared with control T-cell subpopulations, RAG-deficient patients had much lower Shannon entropy and higher Simpson indices. All patient T-cell subsets had shorter CDR3 lengths; Omenn syndrome patients showed >80% Treg-Tconv repertoire overlap at nucleotide and amino acid level.

The data were also submitted as part of a second study, on regulatory T cells. As that second paper reports: The multiplex PCR relied on 52 forward TRBV primers and 13 reverse TRBJ primers, and amplification bias was corrected through assay-based and computational methods. Restricted unique TRB V-J pairs and skewed V and J gene usage were observed in patient repertoires, most markedly in regulatory T cells. Between CD3G-deficient patients and healthy controls, the study compared T-cell receptor beta repertoires in sorted regulatory T cells, conventional CD4+ T cells and CD8+ T cells. Peripheral blood mononuclear cells were isolated by Ficoll density separation. Within the immunoSEQ assay, multiplex PCR amplified rearranged TRB loci from genomic DNA. Sequencing of the TRB amplicons was done on an Illumina HiSeq platform. Raw sequences were error-filtered and aligned to reference gene sequences by custom algorithms and were subsequently analyzed with the immunoSEQ online tools. Productive and nonproductive TRB rearrangement frequencies were evaluated among both unique and total sequences. Prism software was used to run t tests, Mann-Whitney tests or two-way ANOVA for comparisons between groups.

Sample: Tregs sorted from blood. The clonotype was recovered from a human donor in good health.

The CDR3 reads as follows: CASSFSYANTGELFF. The nucleotide sequence is given as TGTGCCAGCAGCTTTAGCTACGCGAACACCGGGGAGCTGTTTTTT. The chain links TRBV11-3 with TRBJ2-2, with an unclear D gene assignment. Based on the germline V gene, the CDR1 and CDR2 sequences are SGHNT and YENEEA. Reading from cysteine to phenylalanine, the CDR3 counts 15 amino acids. Just CDR3 DNA is preserved here, 45 bases in frame from base 1. Trimming takes 3 bases from V and 0 bases from J, and the germline ends sit 8 bases apart.